This T cell receptor (beta chain) was sequenced for a study of blood T cell repertoires in COVID-19. TCRdb's table, derived via immunoSEQ multiplex PCR, lists solely in-frame clones and lacks some. The table records approximately 210,000 clones, 83% of them present only once. The junction had 5 bases not matched to a gene; V was cut back by 2 bases and J by 3 bases. The germline V gene encodes CDR1 GTSNPN and CDR2 SVGIG (reference sequence). The CDR3 runs 14 residues. The sequencing input was peripheral blood. The gene calls are TRBV30 and TRBJ2-3, with TRBD2 matching 7 bases. This TCR came from a man aged 50-59 years with active or convalescent COVID-19. CDR3 nucleotides: TGTGCCTGGAGTCGGGGGGAGTTAACAGATACGCAGTATTTT. This translates into CAWSRGELTDTQYF.